These 10 T cell receptor beta chains originate from one sample sequenced in a study of Graves' ophthalmopathy and Graves' hyperthyroidism. Amplification of the TCR beta CDR3 regions used RNA transcripts (as template). Second-round multiplex PCR came after first-round RT-PCR with HTBI primers. TCRdb re-derived calls from the multiplex PCR reads in MiXCR, one entry per CDR3 protein. The sample comprises about 370,000 distinct CDR3 sequences, around 17% of which are singletons, and roughly 1.4% rests with the top ten. The sample comprised peripheral blood. These receptors were obtained from a woman between 18 and 29 years old with Graves' ophthalmopathy.

This clonotype was counted many times. J is TRBJ1-6 and V is TRBV30; 7 nucleotides match TRBD1. Per germline, CDR1 GTSNPN and CDR2 SVGIG (reference sequence). The CDR3 is 14 residues long. Germline trimming cut 4 bases from V and 13 bases from J; bases unmatched to any gene: 13. CDR3 DNA sequence: TGTGCCTGGAATGGCCGGGACAGCGGTTATCCCCTCCACTTT. It encodes CAWNGRDSGYPLHF.

This clonotype was picked up many times. The chain is built from TRBV19 and TRBJ1-1; D is ambiguous. From germline, CDR1 is LNHDA and CDR2 SQIVND (reference sequence). The CDR3 has 12 amino acids. The V gene lost 2 bases and the J gene lost 0 bases, with 1 base spanning the gap. The chain's CDR3 is CASSILNTEAFF. The CDR3, as DNA: TGTGCCAGTAGTATATTGAACACTGAAGCTTTCTTT.

The V gene is TRBV6-2 or TRBV6-3, the J gene TRBJ2-7; 8 positions match TRBD2. The CDR3 spans 14 residues. Germline values: CDR1 MNHEY, CDR2 SVGEGT. V lost 0 bases, J lost 7 bases, and 5 bases stayed unmatched. Here the CDR3 DNA reads TGTGCCAGCAGTTACTCCGGGACTAGAGGGGAGCAGTACTTC. Its translation is CASSYSGTRGEQYF.

In its sample, this clonotype was seen many times. The chain combines TRBV7-2 with TRBJ2-5; D remains unclear. The CDR3 totals 14 residues. The germline CDR1 and CDR2 sequences are SGHTA and FQGNSA. V dropped 5 bases and J dropped 5 bases, with 15 bases sitting between them. The CDR3 coding sequence is TGTGCCAGCAGCCCGCTTAGGAGTGGGGAGACCCAGTACTTC. As protein: CASSPLRSGETQYF.

Many counts were recorded for this clonotype. The rearrangement uses TRBV4-1 and TRBJ1-1; 8 bases are shared with TRBD1. CDR3 length equals 15 residues. Losses at the gene ends were 3 bases for V and 1 base for J; bases not matched to a gene: 4. The germline gives CDR1 MGHRA, CDR2 YSYEKL. CDR3 nucleotides: TGCGCCAGCAGCCACAGGACAGGGCAGAACACTGAAGCTTTCTTT. Its translation: CASSHRTGQNTEAFF.

The V and J genes are TRBV28 and TRBJ1-1, with TRBD1 matching 9 bases. This CDR3 spans 16 amino acids. Germline V gives CDR1 MDHEN, CDR2 SYDVKM. With 2 bases clipped from V and 0 bases from J, the junction kept 4 bases outside the gene matches. For the CDR3, the DNA is TGTGCCAGCAGTTTAGCCGGGACAGGGATGAACACTGAAGCTTTCTTT. Translating it yields CASSLAGTGMNTEAFF.

The rearrangement uses TRBV28 and TRBJ1-2; D is perhaps TRBD1 (5 bases). Deletions cut 1 base from V and 3 bases from J, with 9 bases between. CDR3 length equals 14 residues. The V gene's germline CDR1 is MDHEN and CDR2 SYDVKM. The CDR3 region is CASSLLARDYGYTF. The CDR3, as DNA: TGTGCCAGCAGTTTATTGGCCAGGGACTATGGCTACACCTTC.

The table lists this clonotype with many counts. This chain joins TRBV11-2 and TRBJ2-7; 11 bases align to TRBD2. The length of the CDR3 is 15 residues. V lost 3 bases and J lost 6; bases outside the gene matches: 7. The germline gives CDR1 SGHAT, CDR2 FQNNGV. DNA for the CDR3: TGTGCCAGCAGCTTCGAACTAGCGGGAGTAGGCGAGCAGTACTTC. It is translated as CASSFELAGVGEQYF.

Many counts were recorded for this clonotype. The genes are TRBV6-5 and TRBJ2-7, with D possibly being TRBD1 (6 bases). This CDR3 comprises 15 residues. CDR1 and CDR2 from the germline V gene are MNHEY and SVGAGI. Trimming left V 6 bases short and J 1 base short, with 16 bases between. CDR3 sequence (DNA): TGTGCCAGCAGGTCTACAGGGCTCGCATCCTACGAGCAGTACTTC. It specifies CASRSTGLASYEQYF.

This clonotype was detected ten times or more. V gene TRBV6-2 or TRBV6-3 combines with J gene TRBJ2-7; 7 bases fit TRBD1. V was clipped by 5 bases and J by 4 bases; unmatched bases: 8. Per germline, CDR1 MNHEY and CDR2 SVGEGT. The length of the CDR3 is 14 residues. The CDR3 DNA sequence: TGTGCCAGCAGTCTCGACAGGGCTCTTTACGAGCAGTACTTC. Amino acids: CASSLDRALYEQYF.